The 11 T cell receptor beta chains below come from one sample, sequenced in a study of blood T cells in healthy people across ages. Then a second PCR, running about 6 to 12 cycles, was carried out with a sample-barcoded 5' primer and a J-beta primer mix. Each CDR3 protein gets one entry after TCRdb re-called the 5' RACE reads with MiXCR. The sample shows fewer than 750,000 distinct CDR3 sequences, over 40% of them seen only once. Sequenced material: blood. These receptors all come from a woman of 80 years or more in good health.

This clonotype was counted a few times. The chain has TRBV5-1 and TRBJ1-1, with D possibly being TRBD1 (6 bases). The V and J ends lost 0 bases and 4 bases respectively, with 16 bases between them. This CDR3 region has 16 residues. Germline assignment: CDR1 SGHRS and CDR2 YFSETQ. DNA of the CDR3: TGCGCCAGCAGCTTGGCCGGCCTGGGGGGCGGCACTGAAGCTTTCTTT. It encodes CASSLAGLGGGTEAFF.

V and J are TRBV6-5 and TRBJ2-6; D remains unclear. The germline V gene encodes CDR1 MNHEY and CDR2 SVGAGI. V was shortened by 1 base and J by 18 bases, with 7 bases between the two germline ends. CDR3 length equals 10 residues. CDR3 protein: CASSYYTGTF. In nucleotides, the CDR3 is TGTGCCAGCAGTTACTATACCGGGACTTTC.

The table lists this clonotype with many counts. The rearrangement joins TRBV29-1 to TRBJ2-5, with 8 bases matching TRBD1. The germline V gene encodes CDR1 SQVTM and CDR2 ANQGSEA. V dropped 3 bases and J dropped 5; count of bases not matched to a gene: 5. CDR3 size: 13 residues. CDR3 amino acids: CSVEPDRAETQYF. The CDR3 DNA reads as TGCAGCGTTGAGCCGGACAGGGCCGAGACCCAGTACTTC.

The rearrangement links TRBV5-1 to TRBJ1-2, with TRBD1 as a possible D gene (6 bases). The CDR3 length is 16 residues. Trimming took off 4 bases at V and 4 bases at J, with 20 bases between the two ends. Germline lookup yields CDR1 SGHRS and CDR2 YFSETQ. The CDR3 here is CASSPGGGSGGYGYTF. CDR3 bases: TGCGCCAGCAGCCCAGGAGGGGGGAGCGGCGGCTATGGCTACACCTTC.

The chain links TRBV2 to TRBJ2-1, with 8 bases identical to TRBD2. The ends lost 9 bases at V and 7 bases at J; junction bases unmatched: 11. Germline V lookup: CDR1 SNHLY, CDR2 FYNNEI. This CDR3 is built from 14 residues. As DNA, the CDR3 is TGTGCCAGTAGGGATGAGACTAGCGAGAATGAGCAGTTCTTC. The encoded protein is CASRDETSENEQFF.

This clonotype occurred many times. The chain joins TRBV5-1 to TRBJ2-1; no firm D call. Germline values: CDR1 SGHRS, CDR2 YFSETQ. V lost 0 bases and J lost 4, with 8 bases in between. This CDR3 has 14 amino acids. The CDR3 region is CASSLGQEYNEQFF. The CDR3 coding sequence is TGCGCCAGCAGCTTGGGGCAGGAGTACAATGAGCAGTTCTTC.

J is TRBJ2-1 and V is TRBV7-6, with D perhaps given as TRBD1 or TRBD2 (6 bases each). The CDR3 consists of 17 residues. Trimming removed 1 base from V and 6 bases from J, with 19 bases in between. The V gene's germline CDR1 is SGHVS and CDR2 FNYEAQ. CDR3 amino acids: CASSLGSRGRGPNEQFF. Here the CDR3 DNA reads TGTGCCAGCAGCTTAGGCTCCCGGGGGCGGGGACCCAATGAGCAGTTCTTC.

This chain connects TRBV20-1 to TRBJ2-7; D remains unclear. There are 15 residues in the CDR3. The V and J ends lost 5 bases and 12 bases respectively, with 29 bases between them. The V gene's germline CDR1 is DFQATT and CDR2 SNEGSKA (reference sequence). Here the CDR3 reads CSAPGPASGFRKWYF. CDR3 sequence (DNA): TGCAGTGCTCCCGGGCCGGCTAGTGGTTTTAGGAAGTGGTACTTC.

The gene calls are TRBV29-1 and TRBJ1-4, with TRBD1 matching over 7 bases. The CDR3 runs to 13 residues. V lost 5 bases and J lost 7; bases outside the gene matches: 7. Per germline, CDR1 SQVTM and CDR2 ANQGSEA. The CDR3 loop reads CSVKGGSGEKLFF. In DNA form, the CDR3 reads TGCAGCGTTAAAGGGGGCAGCGGTGAAAAACTGTTTTTT. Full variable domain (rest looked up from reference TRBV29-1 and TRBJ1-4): SAVISQKPSRDICQRGTSLTIQCQVDSQVTMMFWYRQQPGQSLTLIATANQGSEATYESGFVIDKFPISRPNLTFSTLTVSNMSPEDSSIYLCSVKGGSGEKLFFGSGTQLSVL.

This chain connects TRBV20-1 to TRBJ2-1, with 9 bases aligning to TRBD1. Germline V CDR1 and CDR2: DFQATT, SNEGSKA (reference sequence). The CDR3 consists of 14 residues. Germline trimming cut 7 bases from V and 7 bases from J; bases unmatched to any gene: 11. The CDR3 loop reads CSVTPGQGLNEQFF. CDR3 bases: TGCAGTGTGACACCGGGACAGGGCTTAAATGAGCAGTTCTTC.

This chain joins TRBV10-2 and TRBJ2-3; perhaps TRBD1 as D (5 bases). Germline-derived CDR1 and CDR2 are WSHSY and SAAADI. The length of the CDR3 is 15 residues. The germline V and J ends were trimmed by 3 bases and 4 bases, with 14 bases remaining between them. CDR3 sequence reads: CASSELSRVPDTQYF. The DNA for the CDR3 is TGCGCCAGCAGTGAATTGTCCAGGGTGCCAGATACGCAGTATTTT.